A single sample gave rise to the 17 T cell receptor beta chains below, sequenced in a study of response to subunit inactivated influenza vaccine (dated by TCRdb to between 2017 and 2018). Libraries came from RT-PCR. The sequencer was an Illumina HiSeq 2500. TCRdb ran its own pipeline on the public reads, namely fastp trimming at Q25 and MiXCR clone calling, and kept in-frame beta chains. Rows matching on CDR3 protein sequence are summarized as one entry with the most common DNA and genes. The sample has 750,000 to 850,000 distinct CDR3 sequences on record, less than 20% of them singletons. Of the sample, about a tenth is held by the ten largest clones. The input for sequencing was PBMCs from blood, taken about 5 days after vaccination. Receptors were obtained from a man aged 50 to 59 who received an inactivated influenza vaccine. Donor details come from another sample of the same person, matched by shared clones.

This clonotype was counted between two and nine times. The chain is built from TRBV20-1 and TRBJ2-7, with 8 positions matching TRBD2. Germline V gene data show CDR1 as DFQATT and CDR2 as SNEGSKA (reference sequence). The CDR3 totals 16 residues. The ends lost 3 bases at V and 1 base at J; junction bases unmatched: 11. As DNA, the CDR3 is TGCAGTGCTAGTGGTCCGTATAGCGGGACTTCCTACGAGCAGTACTTC. This gives the protein CSASGPYSGTSYEQYF.

This clonotype came up a few times. The chain is built from TRBV10-3 and TRBJ1-1, with D hard to call. Germline CDR1 ENHRY, CDR2 SYGVKD. Trimming pared 2 bases from V and 1 base from J, leaving 11 bases between. CDR3 size: 15 residues. DNA for the CDR3: TGTGCCATCAGTGAGAGTAGACGGGGGAACACTGAAGCTTTCTTT. As protein: CAISESRRGNTEAFF.

A few counts support this clonotype. J is TRBJ2-1 and V is TRBV7-3; 8 bases match TRBD1. Germline lookup yields CDR1 SGHTA and CDR2 FQGTGA. This CDR3 region has 14 residues. J lost 9 bases, V lost 2 bases, and 6 bases had no gene match. In DNA form, the CDR3 reads TGTGCCAGCAGCTTAGGATCAACAGGGGGTGAGCAGTTCTTC. Translation gives CASSLGSTGGEQFF.

This clonotype was counted between two and nine times. The chain employs TRBV4-3 and TRBJ2-2; D call uncertain. The CDR3 has 15 amino acids. CDR1 and CDR2 (germline): LGHNA, YSLEER. V was shortened by 0 bases and J by 4 bases, with 9 bases between the two germline ends. The CDR3 bases are TGCGCCAGCAGCCAAGATTACAGCTTCACCGGGGAGCTGTTTTTT. Protein: CASSQDYSFTGELFF.

The chain uses TRBV12-3 or TRBV12-4 and TRBJ1-1; D gene uncertain. Trimming cost V 5 bases and J 0 bases, with 10 bases left between them. This CDR3 is built from 14 residues. The CDR3 loop is CASSPWAMNTEAFF. Here the CDR3 DNA reads TGTGCCAGCAGTCCCTGGGCAATGAACACTGAAGCTTTCTTT.

This chain uses TRBV10-2 with TRBJ2-2, with a tentative D call TRBD2 (5 bases). V lost 3 bases and J lost 2, with 10 bases in between. Germline-derived CDR1 and CDR2 are WSHSY and SAAADI. This CDR3 contains 15 residues. CDR3 sequence (DNA): TGCGCCAGCAGTGATGGGAGCCTTAACACCGGGGAGCTGTTTTTT. It is translated as CASSDGSLNTGELFF.

This clonotype was detected a few times. Germline and junction disagree at one end, which may indicate a read error. V is TRBV7-7 and J is TRBJ2-1; unclear D gene. This CDR3 has 13 amino acids. The V gene's germline CDR1 is SSHAT and CDR2 FNYEAQ (reference sequence). CDR3 sequence: CASSLANRNEQFF. The DNA of the CDR3 is TGTGCTAGCAGCTTAGCAAACAGAAATGAGCAGTTCTTC.

This clonotype was observed once. This chain connects TRBV7-4 to TRBJ1-3; D uncertain. The V gene's germline CDR1 is SGHVT and CDR2 SQSDAQ. V dropped 4 bases and J dropped 0 bases, with 16 bases sitting between them. This CDR3 has 17 residues. The CDR3, as DNA: TGTGCCAGCAGCTCAAGGCGGCATTTTTACTCTGGAAACACCATATATTTT. The encoded protein is CASSSRRHFYSGNTIYF.

This clonotype was picked up many times. The CDR3 here is CASSPFKGEAFF. In DNA form, the CDR3 reads TGTGCCAGCTCACCTTTCAAGGGGGAAGCTTTCTTT. The chain uses TRBV18 and TRBJ1-1; D perhaps matches TRBD1 (5 bases). From germline, CDR1 is KGHSH and CDR2 LQKENI. V was cut by 3 bases and J by 8 bases, with 10 bases left in between. The CDR3 has 12 residues.

This chain uses TRBV30 with TRBJ2-1; 13 nucleotides align to TRBD2. CDR1 is GTSNPN and CDR2 is SVGIG in the germline V gene (reference sequence). J gave up 13 bases and V 4 bases, and 13 bases lay outside the gene matches. The CDR3 covers 15 residues. The CDR3 spells CAWKTGLAGPTGQFF. The CDR3 DNA follows: TGTGCCTGGAAGACGGGACTAGCGGGACCTACGGGACAGTTCTTC. Combining the CDR3 with reference TRBV30 and TRBJ2-1 gives the whole variable domain SQTIHQWPATLVQPVGSPLSLECTVEGTSNPNLYWYRQAAGRGLQLLFYSVGIGQISSEVPQNLSASRPQDRQFILSSKKLLLSDSGFYLCAWKTGLAGPTGQFFGPGTRLTVL.

Only a few counts were recorded for this clonotype. The rearrangement uses TRBV10-3 and TRBJ1-1, with D unclear. CDR1 and CDR2 (germline): ENHRY, SYGVKD. Trimming took off 7 bases at V and 0 bases at J, with 12 bases between the two ends. This CDR3 is built from 14 residues. The CDR3 spells CAIMFPLMNTEAFF. The CDR3 DNA follows: TGTGCCATCATGTTCCCGCTTATGAACACTGAAGCTTTCTTT.

The rearrangement joins TRBV6-5 to TRBJ2-3, with D possibly being TRBD1 (6 bases). Germline V lookup: CDR1 MNHEY, CDR2 SVGAGI. The CDR3 covers 11 residues. Trimming pared 7 bases from V and 9 bases from J, leaving 11 bases between. The CDR3 spells CASTARGTQYF. The CDR3 DNA sequence: TGTGCCAGCACCGCCAGGGGCACGCAGTATTTT.

The rearrangement joins TRBV5-5 to TRBJ1-5, with a tentative D call TRBD1 (5 bases). The CDR3 totals 15 residues. Germline CDR1 is SGHKS and CDR2 is YYEKEE (reference sequence). Trimming removed 2 bases at V and 3 bases at J, with 12 bases between. The CDR3 is CASSFREEINQPQHF. For the CDR3, the DNA is TGTGCCAGCAGCTTCAGGGAAGAAATCAATCAGCCCCAGCATTTT.

This clonotype was detected only a few times. The J gene is TRBJ1-5, the V gene TRBV12-3 or TRBV12-4; 10 bases line up with TRBD1. This CDR3 comprises 15 residues. V lost 5 bases and J lost 6; bases outside the gene matches: 7. The CDR3 bases are TGTGCCAGCAGTGCCGGGACAGGGGAAGGTCAGCCCCAGCATTTT. Its translation is CASSAGTGEGQPQHF.

This clonotype was seen a handful of times. CDR3 bases: TGTGCCAGCAGCTTACCTGGACTTGTAAGCTCCTACAATGAGCAGTTCTTC. This encodes CASSLPGLVSSYNEQFF. The genes are TRBV7-9 and TRBJ2-1; possibly TRBD2 for D (5 bases). CDR1 and CDR2 from the germline V gene are SEHNR and FQNEAQ (reference sequence). This CDR3 contains 17 residues. Trimming removed 2 bases from V and 0 bases from J, with 14 bases in between.

The table lists this clonotype with many counts. At one of its ends the junction is not consistent with the germline gene, which may arise from a read error. The gene calls are TRBV5-1 and TRBJ2-5, with D hard to call. Germline values: CDR1 SGHRS, CDR2 YFSETQ. This CDR3 contains 12 residues. CDR3: CASSLDGETQYF. The CDR3 DNA reads TGTGCCAGCAGCTTAGATGGGGAGACCCAGTACTTC. The full variable domain, in which reference TRBV5-1 and TRBJ2-5 provide the parts outside the CDR3, is KAGVTQTPRYLIKTRGQQVTLSCSPISGHRSVSWYQQTPGQGLQFLFEYFSETQRNKGNFPGRFSGRQFSNSRSEMNVSTLELGDSALYLCASSLDGETQYFGPGTRLLVL.

This chain connects TRBV5-1 to TRBJ2-3; D is tentatively TRBD1 or TRBD2 (6 bases each). Germline CDR1 is SGHRS and CDR2 is YFSETQ. Trimming took off 0 bases at V and 1 base at J, with 12 bases between the two ends. There are 16 residues in the CDR3. DNA of the CDR3: TGCGCCAGCAGCTTGGCGGAGGGGGGCCGCACAGATACGCAGTATTTT. It yields the protein CASSLAEGGRTDTQYF.